The source of this TCR beta chain is a study of molecular identifiers for immune sequencing clone quantification. Findings of the study overall: Reports indicate spiked Jurkat TCR RNA from one cell could be found among roughly 980,000 naive cells. Clones above 20 RNA copies contained over 97% of effector molecules and under 1% of naive molecules.

This clonotype came up many times. Antigen unknown. Bulk TCR libraries were made with methods that had been previously described and with listed TCR primers. TCRdb processed the PCR reads anew with MiXCR; each CDR3 protein has one entry. The sample records hundreds of thousands of distinct CDR3 sequences, over 20% being singletons. Germline CDR1 is MNHEY and CDR2 is SVGAGI. The ends lost 3 bases at V and 5 bases at J; junction bases unmatched: 5. The CDR3 covers 14 residues. Based on a CD8+CD4-CCR7+CD45RA+ profile, naive CD8 T cells were sorted. The chain carries TRBV6-5 and TRBJ1-1; 8 nucleotides line up with TRBD1. This receptor was identified in a human donor in good health. Some libraries in this study had Jurkat cell RNA spiked in. The sequenced sample was naive CD8+ T cells from blood, with Jurkat cell RNA spiked in. Regarding subset: FACS-sorted CD8+CD4-CCR7+CD45RA+ naive T cells. CDR3 sequence (DNA): TGTGCCAGCAGTTATACAGGGGGAGGTACTGAAGCTTTCTTT. This gives the protein CASSYTGGGTEAFF.